The rows below give T cell receptor beta chains drawn from one sample of a study of cytomegalovirus exposure and HLA in healthy donors. Measured with immunoSEQ multiplex PCR; TCRdb has only the in-frame clones, and not every one. The sample yields 150,000 or so clones, almost 80% seen once. What was sequenced was PBMCs. All receptors derive from a man between 18 and 35 years old in good health and CMV-seropositive. Each CDR3 is given with its conserved first and last residue. The order of the fields is J gene, clone size, D gene, V gene, CDR3 protein, CDR3 DNA. D genes are given only for firm matches. Only some rows state a clone size, as once, few, many or a class for expanded clones.

j_gene: TRBJ1-2
abundance: .
d_gene: TRBD1
v_gene: TRBV5-5
CDR3aa: CASSWEQGNYGYTF
CDR3nt: TGTGCCAGCAGCTGGGAACAGGGGAACTATGGCTACACCTTC

j_gene: TRBJ2-1
abundance: .
d_gene: TRBD2
v_gene: TRBV5-6
CDR3aa: CASSLGRGWNEQFF
CDR3nt: TGTGCCAGCAGCTTGGGGCGGGGGTGGAATGAGCAGTTCTTC

j_gene: TRBJ2-3
abundance: .
d_gene: TRBD2
v_gene: TRBV7-9
CDR3aa: CASTRREGTDTQYF
CDR3nt: TGTGCCAGCACGAGGCGGGAGGGCACAGATACGCAGTATTTT

j_gene: TRBJ1-2
abundance: .
d_gene: .
v_gene: TRBV10-1
CDR3aa: CASGAPSAAPYGYTF
CDR3nt: TGCGCCAGCGGGGCGCCTTCCGCCGCGCCCTATGGCTACACCTTC

j_gene: TRBJ2-7
abundance: .
d_gene: TRBD1
v_gene: TRBV7-2
CDR3aa: CASRTTGLHEQYF
CDR3nt: TGTGCCAGCAGGACGACAGGGTTGCACGAGCAGTACTTC

j_gene: TRBJ2-7
abundance: few
d_gene: TRBD2
v_gene: TRBV29-1
CDR3aa: CSVTSGTSYEQYF
CDR3nt: TGCAGCGTAACTAGCGGGACCTCTTACGAGCAGTACTTC

j_gene: TRBJ1-2
abundance: once
d_gene: TRBD1
v_gene: TRBV7-2
CDR3aa: CASSLAQGAGYGYTF
CDR3nt: TGTGCCAGCAGCTTAGCCCAGGGGGCGGGCTATGGCTACACCTTC

j_gene: TRBJ1-2
abundance: .
d_gene: .
v_gene: TRBV28
CDR3aa: CASSFRGANYGYTF
CDR3nt: TGTGCCAGCAGTTTTCGGGGAGCTAACTATGGCTACACCTTC

j_gene: TRBJ1-6
abundance: few
d_gene: TRBD1
v_gene: TRBV4-3
CDR3aa: CASSLKAGQGNSPLHF
CDR3nt: TGCGCCAGCAGCCTGAAGGCCGGACAGGGAAATTCACCCCTCCACTTT

j_gene: TRBJ1-2
abundance: .
d_gene: .
v_gene: TRBV7-8
CDR3aa: CASSGGSGYTF
CDR3nt: TGTGCCAGCAGCGGGGGCTCTGGCTACACCTTC

j_gene: TRBJ2-7
abundance: .
d_gene: .
v_gene: TRBV19
CDR3aa: CASSKELASSYEQYF
CDR3nt: TGTGCCAGTAGTAAAGAATTAGCGAGCTCCTACGAGCAGTACTTC

j_gene: TRBJ2-5
abundance: .
d_gene: .
v_gene: TRBV6-1
CDR3aa: CASGSVYQETQYF
CDR3nt: TGTGCCAGCGGGAGTGTATACCAAGAGACCCAGTACTTC

j_gene: TRBJ2-5
abundance: .
d_gene: .
v_gene: TRBV4-1
CDR3aa: CASSQELNRETQYF
CDR3nt: TGCGCCAGCAGCCAAGAGCTTAATCGGGAGACCCAGTACTTC

j_gene: TRBJ2-2
abundance: .
d_gene: TRBD1
v_gene: TRBV27
CDR3aa: CASSPGTDRGHGELFF
CDR3nt: TGTGCCAGCAGCCCCGGGACGGACAGGGGCCACGGGGAGCTGTTTTTT

j_gene: TRBJ2-5
abundance: .
d_gene: .
v_gene: TRBV5-1
CDR3aa: CASSIFSGETQYF
CDR3nt: TGCGCCAGCTCCATCTTTTCAGGGGAGACCCAGTACTTC

j_gene: TRBJ2-3
abundance: .
d_gene: TRBD2
v_gene: TRBV10-3
CDR3aa: CAISGGGAGADTQYF
CDR3nt: TGTGCCATCAGTGGCGGGGGGGCCGGGGCAGATACGCAGTATTTT

j_gene: TRBJ2-7
abundance: .
d_gene: .
v_gene: TRBV21-1
CDR3aa: CASSIEGDRANEQYF
CDR3nt: TGTGCCAGCAGCATAGAGGGCGACAGGGCCAACGAGCAGTACTTC

j_gene: TRBJ2-7
abundance: .
d_gene: .
v_gene: TRBV27
CDR3aa: CASGRGPPYEQYF
CDR3nt: TGTGCCAGCGGGCGGGGGCCCCCCTACGAGCAGTACTTC

j_gene: TRBJ1-2
abundance: .
d_gene: .
v_gene: TRBV19
CDR3aa: CASSILSPRGWSYTF
CDR3nt: TGTGCCAGTAGTATTCTGAGCCCCAGGGGTTGGAGCTACACCTTC

j_gene: TRBJ2-7
abundance: few
d_gene: .
v_gene: TRBV7-2
CDR3aa: CASSLTGGAPYEQYF
CDR3nt: TGTGCCAGCAGCTTAACTGGGGGGGCCCCCTACGAGCAGTACTTC

j_gene: TRBJ1-5
abundance: .
d_gene: .
v_gene: TRBV28
CDR3aa: CASSFQGRNQPQHF
CDR3nt: TGTGCCAGCAGTTTCCAGGGTCGAAATCAGCCCCAGCATTTT

j_gene: TRBJ2-7
abundance: .
d_gene: .
v_gene: TRBV15
CDR3aa: CATSTVAHEQYF
CDR3nt: TGTGCCACCAGCACCGTGGCCCACGAGCAGTACTTC

j_gene: TRBJ1-2
abundance: .
d_gene: TRBD1
v_gene: TRBV19
CDR3aa: CASRKVGTEEGGYTF
CDR3nt: TGTGCCAGTAGGAAGGTAGGGACAGAGGAAGGGGGCTACACCTTC

j_gene: TRBJ1-5
abundance: .
d_gene: .
v_gene: TRBV5-6
CDR3aa: CASSPGYGNQPQHF
CDR3nt: TGTGCCAGCAGCCCAGGATACGGCAATCAGCCCCAGCATTTT

j_gene: TRBJ2-7
abundance: .
d_gene: .
v_gene: TRBV5-1
CDR3aa: CASSSGIQQYEQYF
CDR3nt: TGCGCCAGCAGTTCCGGGATTCAACAATACGAGCAGTACTTC

j_gene: TRBJ1-1
abundance: .
d_gene: .
v_gene: TRBV6-1
CDR3aa: CASSERLGSLELEAFF
CDR3nt: TGTGCCAGCAGTGAAAGGCTTGGGAGCTTGGAGCTTGAAGCTTTCTTT

j_gene: TRBJ2-1
abundance: few
d_gene: TRBD1
v_gene: TRBV2
CDR3aa: CASSRAGQGAVGSYNEQFF
CDR3nt: TGTGCCAGCTCGCGTGCCGGACAGGGGGCGGTAGGCTCCTACAATGAGCAGTTCTTC

j_gene: TRBJ1-1
abundance: .
d_gene: TRBD1
v_gene: TRBV7-8
CDR3aa: CASSFGAGGQNTEAFF
CDR3nt: TGTGCCAGCAGCTTCGGAGCAGGGGGGCAGAACACTGAAGCTTTCTTT

j_gene: TRBJ1-5
abundance: .
d_gene: .
v_gene: TRBV15
CDR3aa: CATSRGPEGNQPQHF
CDR3nt: TGTGCCACCAGCAGAGGCCCCGAGGGCAATCAGCCCCAGCATTTT

j_gene: TRBJ2-2
abundance: .
d_gene: .
v_gene: TRBV7-6
CDR3aa: CASSQAGVRFGELFF
CDR3nt: TGTGCCAGCAGCCAAGCCGGGGTTAGGTTCGGGGAGCTGTTTTTT

j_gene: TRBJ1-2
abundance: .
d_gene: TRBD1
v_gene: TRBV5-1
CDR3aa: CASSGDRIANYGYTF
CDR3nt: TGCGCCAGCAGCGGGGACAGGATAGCTAACTATGGCTACACCTTC

j_gene: TRBJ1-1
abundance: .
d_gene: .
v_gene: TRBV6-5
CDR3aa: CASRYLISRDTEAFF
CDR3nt: TGTGCCAGCAGGTATCTTATCTCCAGGGACACTGAAGCTTTCTTT

j_gene: TRBJ1-5
abundance: .
d_gene: .
v_gene: TRBV10-2
CDR3aa: CASASAGDQPQHF
CDR3nt: TGCGCCAGCGCGTCGGCAGGGGATCAGCCCCAGCATTTT

j_gene: TRBJ1-4
abundance: .
d_gene: .
v_gene: TRBV18
CDR3aa: CASSFQASTNEKLFF
CDR3nt: TGTGCCAGCTCGTTCCAGGCTTCAACTAATGAAAAACTGTTTTTT

j_gene: TRBJ2-1
abundance: .
d_gene: TRBD2
v_gene: TRBV6-5
CDR3aa: CASSGTSGSSKQFF
CDR3nt: TGTGCCAGCAGCGGGACTAGCGGGAGTAGTAAGCAGTTCTTC

j_gene: TRBJ2-1
abundance: once
d_gene: .
v_gene: TRBV2
CDR3aa: CASSDTGLSYNEQFF
CDR3nt: TGTGCCAGCAGCGATACAGGGCTCTCCTACAATGAGCAGTTCTTC

j_gene: TRBJ1-1
abundance: .
d_gene: TRBD1
v_gene: TRBV5-1
CDR3aa: CASSPGTGEAFF
CDR3nt: TGCGCCAGCAGCCCTGGGACAGGTGAAGCTTTCTTT

j_gene: TRBJ1-1
abundance: few
d_gene: TRBD1
v_gene: TRBV19
CDR3aa: CASSIKGAGTEAFF
CDR3nt: TGTGCCAGTAGTATAAAGGGGGCGGGCACTGAAGCTTTCTTT

j_gene: TRBJ2-5
abundance: few
d_gene: .
v_gene: TRBV4-1
CDR3aa: CASSRNRDFQETQYF
CDR3nt: TGCGCCAGCAGCCGGAATCGGGACTTTCAAGAGACCCAGTACTTC

j_gene: TRBJ1-5
abundance: .
d_gene: TRBD1
v_gene: TRBV10-2
CDR3aa: CASSEFVSKGTGGQPQHF
CDR3nt: TGCGCCAGCAGTGAGTTTGTATCGAAGGGGACAGGGGGACAGCCCCAGCATTTT

j_gene: TRBJ2-7
abundance: .
d_gene: .
v_gene: TRBV18
CDR3aa: CASSPPGNYEQYF
CDR3nt: TGTGCCAGCTCACCCCCCGGGAACTACGAGCAGTACTTC

j_gene: TRBJ2-1
abundance: .
d_gene: .
v_gene: TRBV4-2
CDR3aa: CASSPLRSSYNEQFF
CDR3nt: TGTGCCAGCAGCCCCCTCCGGAGCTCCTACAATGAGCAGTTCTTC

j_gene: TRBJ1-1
abundance: .
d_gene: .
v_gene: TRBV7-8
CDR3aa: CASSHWGGRDTEAFF
CDR3nt: TGTGCCAGCAGCCATTGGGGTGGGAGGGACACTGAAGCTTTCTTT

j_gene: TRBJ2-3
abundance: .
d_gene: TRBD1
v_gene: TRBV5-4
CDR3aa: CASSLAGQETSTDTQYF
CDR3nt: TGTGCCAGCAGCTTGGCGGGACAGGAGACTAGCACAGATACGCAGTATTTT

j_gene: TRBJ2-1
abundance: once
d_gene: .
v_gene: TRBV28
CDR3aa: CASTWATSYNEQFF
CDR3nt: TGTGCCAGCACTTGGGCAACATCCTACAATGAGCAGTTCTTC

j_gene: TRBJ2-2
abundance: .
d_gene: .
v_gene: TRBV11-2
CDR3aa: CASSLSSGGATGELFF
CDR3nt: TGTGCCAGCAGCTTAAGCTCGGGGGGCGCAACCGGGGAGCTGTTTTTT